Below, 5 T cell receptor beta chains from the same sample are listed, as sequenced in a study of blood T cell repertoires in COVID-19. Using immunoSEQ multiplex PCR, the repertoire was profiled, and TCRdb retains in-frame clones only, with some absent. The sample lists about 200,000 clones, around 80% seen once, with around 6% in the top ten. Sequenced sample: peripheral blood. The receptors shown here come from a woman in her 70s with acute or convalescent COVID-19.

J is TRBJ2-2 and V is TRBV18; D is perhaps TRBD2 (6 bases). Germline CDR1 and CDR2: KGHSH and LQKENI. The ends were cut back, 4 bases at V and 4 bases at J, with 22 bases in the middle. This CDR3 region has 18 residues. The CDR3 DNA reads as TGTGCCAGCTCACAGAAAACCGGGACTCCCCTTAGCACCGGGGAGCTGTTTTTT. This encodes CASSQKTGTPLSTGELFF.

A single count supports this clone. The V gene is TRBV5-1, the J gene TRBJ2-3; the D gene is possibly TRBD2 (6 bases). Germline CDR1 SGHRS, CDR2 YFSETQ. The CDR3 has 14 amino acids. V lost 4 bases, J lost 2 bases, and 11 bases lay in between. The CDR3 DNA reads TGCGCCAGCAGCGATAGCGGACTCACAGATACGCAGTATTTT. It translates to CASSDSGLTDTQYF.

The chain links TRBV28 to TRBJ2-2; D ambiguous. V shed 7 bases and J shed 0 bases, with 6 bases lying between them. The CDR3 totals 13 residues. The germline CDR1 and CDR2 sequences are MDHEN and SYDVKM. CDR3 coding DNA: TGTGCCAGCACCGACTCGAACACCGGGGAGCTGTTTTTT. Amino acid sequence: CASTDSNTGELFF.

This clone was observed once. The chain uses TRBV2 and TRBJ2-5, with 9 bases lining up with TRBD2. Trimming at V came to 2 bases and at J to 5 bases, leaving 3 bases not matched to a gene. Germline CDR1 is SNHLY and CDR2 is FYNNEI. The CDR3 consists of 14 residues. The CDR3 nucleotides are TGTGCCAGCAGTGAATCGGCGGGAGGGGAGACCCAGTACTTC. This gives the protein CASSESAGGETQYF. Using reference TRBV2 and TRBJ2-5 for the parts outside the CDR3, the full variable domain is EPEVTQTPSHQVTQMGQEVILRCVPISNHLYFYWYRQILGQKVEFLVSFYNNEISEKSEIFDDQFSVERPDGSNFTLKIRSTKLEDSAMYFCASSESAGGETQYFGPGTRLLVL.

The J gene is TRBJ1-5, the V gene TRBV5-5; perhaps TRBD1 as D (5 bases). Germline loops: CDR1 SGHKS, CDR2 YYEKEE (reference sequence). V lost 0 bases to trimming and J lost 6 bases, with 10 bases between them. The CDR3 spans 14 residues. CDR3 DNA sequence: TGTGCCAGCAGCTTGGTGGGGCAGGGTCAGCCCCAGCATTTT. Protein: CASSLVGQGQPQHF.